This entry describes one T cell receptor beta chain. CDR3 length: 15 amino acids. Germline V gene lookup returns CDR1 SGHNT and CDR2 YYREEE (reference sequence). The junction had 6 bases not matched to a gene; V was cut back by 2 bases and J by 5 bases. These data are taken from a study of T cells after somatic rescue of genetic block. TCRdb keeps only in-frame clones here, not all; method: immunoSEQ multiplex PCR. Altogether 80,000 to 100,000 clones are present, 75% to 90% being singletons, with the ten largest covering roughly 1.5%. The receptor was isolated from a woman in her late teens or twenties. Sequenced material: peripheral blood mononuclear cells (PBMCs). The chain is built from TRBV5-4 and TRBJ2-1; 8 bases are a match to TRBD2. The CDR3 reads CASSFRAGVNNEQFF. The CDR3 bases are TGTGCCAGCAGCTTTCGAGCGGGAGTTAACAATGAGCAGTTCTTC.